This entry features one T cell receptor (beta chain) sequence. V lost 1 base and J 1 base, leaving 7 bases between the germline ends. Germline V gene lookup returns CDR1 MNHEY and CDR2 SVGAGI. The CDR3 is made up of 14 amino acids. Original handling: Amplification from reference gene primers served as the basis for estimated nucleated cell counts. TCRdb keeps only in-frame clones here, not all; method: immunoSEQ multiplex PCR. The D gene and trimming were derived from the DNA, and the V and J assignments and clone size from that table. The data show about 280,000 clones, roughly 85% seen once. The entry originates in a study of blood T cell repertoires in COVID-19. Study summary: In each case, the material was cDNA or gDNA derived from T cells, B-cell-depleted T cells, or PBMCs.

Categorization into cohorts depended on clinical history that participants reported. This receptor was taken from a man between 35 and 55 years old who had been exposed to COVID-19. The V and J genes are TRBV6-5 and TRBJ1-1; maybe TRBD1 (5 bases). Sequencing was carried out using PBMCs or T cells enriched from blood (not recorded which). This CDR3 reads CASSYYDRNTEAFF. DNA of the CDR3: TGTGCCAGCAGTTACTACGACAGGAACACTGAAGCTTTCTTT.